The source of this TCR beta chain is a study of T cell responses to AZD1222 COVID-19 vaccine. Sequenced by immunoSEQ multiplex PCR; TCRdb stores in-frame clones only, minus some. The repertoire has 140,000 to 150,000 clones, just under 95% of them found once; the top ten carry approximately 1.5%. Germline V CDR1 and CDR2: LNHNV, YYDKDF (reference sequence). Trimming cost V 1 base and J 10 bases, with 11 bases left between them. This CDR3 comprises 14 residues. The TCR comes from an adult in good health. Specimen: peripheral blood, collected on day 0 of AZD1222 vaccination. The J gene is TRBJ1-6, the V gene TRBV15; D gene uncertain. CDR3 DNA: TGTGCCACCAGCAGAGGTCTTCCAGGATCACCCCTCCACTTT. Amino acids: CATSRGLPGSPLHF.